The 12 T cell receptor beta chains reported below all come from one sample, sequenced in a study of CXCR3-negative and CXCR3-positive naive CD8 T cells. Via 5' RACE with UMI labels, TRB cDNA libraries were prepared. TCRdb re-called the 5' RACE reads, yielding one record per CDR3 amino acid sequence without DNA. The repertoire table contains 100,000 to 150,000 distinct CDR3 sequences. The sequenced sample was naive CXCR3- CD8+ T cells from blood. Subset in this sample: CD45RO-CCR7+CD27+CD95- naive CD8+ T cells lacking CXCR3 (TNR3-). All receptors come from a human donor in good health. Some clones in this sample may be carry-over from other donors' samples.

This sequence joins TRBV19 and TRBJ2-7; lacking DNA, the TRBD1 call made by TCRdb goes unchecked. Looked up from germline, CDR1 is LNHDA and CDR2 is SQIVND (reference sequence). The CDR3 spans 14 residues. CDR3 loop: CASSIAQGDYEQYF. The variable domain in full, completed from reference TRBV19 and TRBJ2-7, reads DGGITQSPKYLFRKEGQNVTLSCEQNLNHDAMYWYRQDPGQGLRLIYYSQIVNDFQKGDIAEGYSVSREKKESFPLTVTSAQKNPTAFYLCASSIAQGDYEQYFGPGTRLTVT.

The chain recombines TRBV15 with TRBJ2-3; TCRdb's D call, TRBD2, is unchecked because there is no DNA. Germline CDR1 LNHNV, CDR2 YYDKDF (reference sequence). The CDR3 spans 19 residues. The CDR3 sequence is CATSNALLLAGQLLDTQYF.

The chain joins TRBV9 to TRBJ2-3; TCRdb designates TRBD1, a call that cannot be tested without DNA. CDR1 is SGDLS and CDR2 is YYNGEE in the germline V gene. This CDR3 has 16 residues. CDR3 protein: CASSGRGTGASGTQYF.

The chain uses TRBV29-1 and TRBJ1-1. The CDR3 extends over 12 amino acids. CDR1 and CDR2 (germline): SQVTM, ANQGSEA. The CDR3 is CSVVDGLAEAFF.

V gene TRBV7-2 combines with J gene TRBJ1-2. The CDR3 consists of 12 residues. Germline V CDR1 and CDR2: SGHTA, FQGNSA. The CDR3 is CASSLGPQGYTF.

The chain couples TRBV6-5 to TRBJ1-2; TCRdb calls TRBD1, which cannot be checked without DNA. The length of the CDR3 is 11 residues. Germline values: CDR1 MNHEY, CDR2 SVGAGI. The CDR3: CASSSGSGYTF.

The rearrangement uses TRBV15 and TRBJ1-3. CDR1 is LNHNV and CDR2 is YYDKDF in the germline V gene (reference sequence). The CDR3 runs 16 residues. The CDR3 here is CATSRVKTFDRNTIYF.

The chain joins TRBV29-1 to TRBJ1-2. Germline V gene sequence: CDR1 SQVTM, CDR2 ANQGSEA. There are 16 residues in the CDR3. The CDR3 loop reads CSVLPEKVNTNYGYTF.

The chain couples TRBV21-1 to TRBJ2-5; there is no DNA to check the TCRdb D call of TRBD1. TRBV21-1 is tagged as a pseudogene. The CDR3 runs 15 residues. This CDR3 is CATPRDPRYQETQYF.

The CDR3 sequence: CASSPGPLSYEQYF. The chain is built from TRBV4-2 and TRBJ2-7; the D call from TCRdb, TRBD1, cannot be confirmed without DNA. The CDR3 runs 14 residues. Germline V gene lookup returns CDR1 LGHNA and CDR2 YNFKEQ.

V gene TRBV3-1 combines with J gene TRBJ1-5. In germline, CDR1 is LGHDT, CDR2 YNNKEL (reference sequence). The CDR3 sequence is 12 residues long. CDR3 sequence: CASSQFGQPQHF.

The gene calls are TRBV20-1 and TRBJ1-1. Germline-derived CDR1 and CDR2 are DFQATT and SNEGSKA (reference sequence). The CDR3 is made up of 11 amino acids. CDR3 residues: CSAREYGEAFF.